Presented here are 9 T cell receptor beta chains from one specimen sequenced in a study of blood T cell repertoires in COVID-19. The method was immunoSEQ multiplex PCR; TCRdb's version includes in-frame clones alone and lacks a portion of them. The top ten hold 1.8% of the sample, which has roughly 500,000 clones, roughly 90% seen once. The sequencing input was PBMCs or T cells enriched from blood (not recorded which). The receptors were gathered from a middle-aged woman who had recovered from COVID-19.

The V gene is TRBV6-5, the J gene TRBJ2-7; D is possibly TRBD2 (5 bases). Germline-derived CDR1 and CDR2 are MNHEY and SVGAGI. There are 15 residues in the CDR3. Trimming cost V 2 bases and J 4 bases, with 15 bases left between them. The CDR3, as DNA: TGTGCCAGCAGTTACGAACAGCGGCCACCTTACGAGCAGTACTTC. This translates into CASSYEQRPPYEQYF.

V and J are TRBV6-5 and TRBJ1-2; D may be TRBD1 (5 bases). Deletions cut 2 bases from V and 2 bases from J, with 12 bases between. The CDR3 contains 15 residues. Germline CDR1 and CDR2: MNHEY and SVGAGI. CDR3 nucleotide sequence: TGTGCCAGCAGTTACAGGGGCAGATCAAACTATGGCTACACCTTC. This encodes CASSYRGRSNYGYTF.

The rearrangement uses TRBV4-3 and TRBJ1-3; D not certain. The CDR3 has 16 amino acids. V was pared by 2 bases and J by 0 bases, with 11 bases between. Per germline, CDR1 LGHNA and CDR2 YSLEER. The CDR3: CASSQSEARSGNTIYF. CDR3 bases: TGCGCCAGCAGCCAAAGCGAGGCTCGCTCTGGAAACACCATATATTTT.

This clone appeared a few times. V usage is TRBV29-1 and J usage is TRBJ1-1; possibly TRBD1 for D (6 bases). Trimming removed 3 bases from V and 0 bases from J, with 11 bases in between. This CDR3 is built from 14 residues. Germline lookup yields CDR1 SQVTM and CDR2 ANQGSEA. In nucleotides, the CDR3 is TGCAGCGTTGAGCCGCAGGGGATGAACACTGAAGCTTTCTTT. Its translation is CSVEPQGMNTEAFF.

The chain is built from TRBV7-2 and TRBJ2-3, with D perhaps TRBD2 (5 bases). The CDR3 is made up of 16 amino acids. The germline gives CDR1 SGHTA, CDR2 FQGNSA. Trimming removed 1 base from V and 0 bases from J, with 11 bases in between. DNA for the CDR3: TGTGCCAGCAGCTTAGAAGGCGGGCCTAGCACAGATACGCAGTATTTT. It is translated as CASSLEGGPSTDTQYF.

The chain has TRBV24-1 and TRBJ2-2; TRBD1 matches 8 bases. The V segment lost 0 bases and the J segment 4 bases; nucleotides outside the gene matches: 3. Germline CDR1 KGHDR, CDR2 SFDVKD. The CDR3 runs to 16 residues. CDR3 amino acids: CATSDLGQGGTGELFF. CDR3 nucleotide sequence: TGTGCCACCAGTGATTTGGGACAGGGTGGCACCGGGGAGCTGTTTTTT.

The V call is TRBV15, the J call TRBJ2-1; D remains ambiguous. Trimming cost V 0 bases and J 6 bases, with 12 bases left between them. Germline assignment: CDR1 LNHNV and CDR2 YYDKDF (reference sequence). The CDR3 has 15 amino acids. The CDR3 region is CATSRDLRLINEQFF. CDR3 nucleotide sequence: TGTGCCACCAGCAGAGATTTGCGACTTATCAATGAGCAGTTCTTC.

This clone was observed once. The chain employs TRBV4-3 and TRBJ2-1; 9 bases map to TRBD2. Germline V CDR1 and CDR2: LGHNA, YSLEER. The CDR3 spans 17 residues. V was clipped by 0 bases and J by 8 bases; unmatched bases: 11. CDR3 in amino acids: CASSQEVAGGPGDEQFF. CDR3 bases: TGCGCCAGCAGCCAAGAAGTCGCGGGAGGGCCGGGGGATGAGCAGTTCTTC.

V usage is TRBV5-1 and J usage is TRBJ1-1, with a possible D match to TRBD1 (5 bases). The germline V and J ends were trimmed by 4 bases and 1 base, with 11 bases remaining between them. Germline V gene lookup returns CDR1 SGHRS and CDR2 YFSETQ. The CDR3 loop spans 14 amino acids. DNA for the CDR3: TGCGCCAGCAGCCCGGGGGTTGCGAACACTGAAGCTTTCTTT. Translated, it gives CASSPGVANTEAFF.